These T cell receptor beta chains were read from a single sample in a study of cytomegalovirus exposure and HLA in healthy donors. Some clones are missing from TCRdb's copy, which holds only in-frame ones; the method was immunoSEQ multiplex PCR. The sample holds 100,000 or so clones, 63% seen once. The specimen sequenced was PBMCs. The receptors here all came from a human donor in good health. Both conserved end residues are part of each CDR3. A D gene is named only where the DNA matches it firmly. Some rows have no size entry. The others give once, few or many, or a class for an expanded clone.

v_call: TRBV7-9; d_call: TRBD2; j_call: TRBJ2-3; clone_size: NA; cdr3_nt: TGTGCCAGCAGCCTGGGGACTAGCGGGAACACAGATACGCAGTATTTT; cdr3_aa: CASSLGTSGNTDTQYF
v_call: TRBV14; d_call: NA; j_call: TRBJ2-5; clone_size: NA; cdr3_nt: TGTGCCAGCAGCCAAGGGATCGCAAGGAGGGCCGGGGAGACCCAGTACTTC; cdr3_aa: CASSQGIARRAGETQYF
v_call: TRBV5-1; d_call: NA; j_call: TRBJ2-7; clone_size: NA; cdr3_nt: TGCGCCAGCAGCTTAGACAACTACGAGCAGTACTTC; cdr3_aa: CASSLDNYEQYF
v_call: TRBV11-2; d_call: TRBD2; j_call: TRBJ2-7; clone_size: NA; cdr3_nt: TGTGCCAGCAGCAATAGCGGGAGGCCACCCTACGAGCAGTACTTC; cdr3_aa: CASSNSGRPPYEQYF
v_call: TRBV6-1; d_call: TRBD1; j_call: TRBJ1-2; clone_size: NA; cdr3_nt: TGTGCCAGCAGTGATGGACAGGGCAGCTACTATGGCTACACCTTC; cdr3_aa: CASSDGQGSYYGYTF
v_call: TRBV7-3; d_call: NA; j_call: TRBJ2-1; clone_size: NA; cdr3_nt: TGTGCCAGCAGCTTAATGGGGGGAGGCTCCTACAATGAGCAGTTCTTC; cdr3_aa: CASSLMGGGSYNEQFF
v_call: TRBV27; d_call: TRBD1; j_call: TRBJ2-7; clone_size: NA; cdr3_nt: TGTGCCAGCAGTTTAACAGGGGAATACGAGCAGTACTTC; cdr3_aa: CASSLTGEYEQYF
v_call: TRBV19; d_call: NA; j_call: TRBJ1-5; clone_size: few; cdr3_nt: TGTGCCACCTCACCACGGGGGACCTATAGCAATCAGCCCCAGCATTTT; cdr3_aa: CATSPRGTYSNQPQHF
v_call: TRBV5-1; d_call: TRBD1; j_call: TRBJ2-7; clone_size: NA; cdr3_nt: TGCGCCAGCAGCTTTGGGACAGGGGGCTACGAGCAGTACTTC; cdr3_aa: CASSFGTGGYEQYF
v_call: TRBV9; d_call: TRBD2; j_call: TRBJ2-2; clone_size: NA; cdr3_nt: TGTGCCAGCAGCGTAGGGGGATTAGCGGGAGGGGACGGGGAGCTGTTTTTT; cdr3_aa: CASSVGGLAGGDGELFF
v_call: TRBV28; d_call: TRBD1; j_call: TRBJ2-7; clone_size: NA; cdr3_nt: TGTGCCAGCAGGCTTGACGGGACAGGGGGCACCGAGCAGTACTTC; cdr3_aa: CASRLDGTGGTEQYF
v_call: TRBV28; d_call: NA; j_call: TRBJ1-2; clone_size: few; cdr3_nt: TGTGCCAGCAGTTTATCAGGGGCCCAATCTAACTATGGCTACACCTTC; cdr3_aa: CASSLSGAQSNYGYTF
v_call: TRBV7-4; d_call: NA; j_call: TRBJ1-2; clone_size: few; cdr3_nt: TGTGCCAGCAGCTCCGAGAGTGGCTACACCTTC; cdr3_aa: CASSSESGYTF
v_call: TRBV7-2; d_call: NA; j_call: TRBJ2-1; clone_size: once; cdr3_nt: TGTGCCAGCAGCCTTGGAGGCTCCTACAATGAGCAGTTCTTC; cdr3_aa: CASSLGGSYNEQFF
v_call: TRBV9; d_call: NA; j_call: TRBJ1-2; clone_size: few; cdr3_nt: TGTGCCAGCAGCGCAGGACAGTCCGACTATGGCTACACCTTC; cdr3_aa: CASSAGQSDYGYTF
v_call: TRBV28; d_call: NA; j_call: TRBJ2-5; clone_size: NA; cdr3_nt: TGTGCCAGCAGTCAACCCAGGTTTGTCGGCCAGTACTTC; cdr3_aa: CASSQPRFVGQYF
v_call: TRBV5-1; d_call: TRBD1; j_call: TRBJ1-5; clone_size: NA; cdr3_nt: TGCGCCAGCAGCTTGAGTCCAGGGGGCCTTCAGCCCCAGCATTTT; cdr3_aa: CASSLSPGGLQPQHF
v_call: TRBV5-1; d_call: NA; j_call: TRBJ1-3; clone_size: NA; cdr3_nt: TGCGCCAGCAGCTTGGATGGGGCTTCTGGAAACACCATATATTTT; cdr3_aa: CASSLDGASGNTIYF
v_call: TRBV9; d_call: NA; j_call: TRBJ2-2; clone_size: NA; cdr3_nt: TGTGCCAGCAGCGTTCTCTCAGGGAACACCGGGGAGCTGTTTTTT; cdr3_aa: CASSVLSGNTGELFF
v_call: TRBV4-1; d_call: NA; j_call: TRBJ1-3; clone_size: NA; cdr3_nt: TGCGCCAGCAGCCAAGATTTCGGGGGCTCTGGAAACACCATATATTTT; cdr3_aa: CASSQDFGGSGNTIYF
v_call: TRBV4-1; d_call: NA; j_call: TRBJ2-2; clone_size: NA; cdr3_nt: TGCGCCAGCAGCCTTACCAGGGCGGGGGCGGCCGGGGAGCTGTTTTTT; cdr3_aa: CASSLTRAGAAGELFF
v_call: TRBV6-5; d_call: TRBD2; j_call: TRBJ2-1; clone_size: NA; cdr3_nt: TGTGCCAGCAGTTACTCCGGGACTAGCGACGACAATGAGCAGTTCTTC; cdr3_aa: CASSYSGTSDDNEQFF
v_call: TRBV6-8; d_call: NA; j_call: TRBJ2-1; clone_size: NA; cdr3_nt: TGTGCCAGCAGTACAGAGGGACTCCCGGACTACAATGAGCAGTTCTTC; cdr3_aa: CASSTEGLPDYNEQFF
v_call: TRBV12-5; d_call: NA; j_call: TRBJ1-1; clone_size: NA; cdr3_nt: TGTGCTAGTGGTCCCCAGAGGGGGGGGATGAGTACTGAAGCTTTCTTT; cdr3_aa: CASGPQRGGMSTEAFF
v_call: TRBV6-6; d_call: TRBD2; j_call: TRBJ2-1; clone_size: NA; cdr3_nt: TGTGCCAGCAGGGGACTAGCGGGAGCCTACAATGAGCAGTTCTTC; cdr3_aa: CASRGLAGAYNEQFF
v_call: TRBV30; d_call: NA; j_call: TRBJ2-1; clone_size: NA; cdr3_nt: TGTGCCTGGAGTGTACGGGATGGCGGTTCCTACAATGAGCAGTTCTTC; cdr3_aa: CAWSVRDGGSYNEQFF
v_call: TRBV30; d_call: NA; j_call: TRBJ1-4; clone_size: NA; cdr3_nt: TGTGCCTGGAGTGTCGGAGCAACTAATGAAAAACTGTTTTTT; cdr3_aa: CAWSVGATNEKLFF
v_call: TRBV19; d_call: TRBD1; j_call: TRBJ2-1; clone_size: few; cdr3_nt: TGTGCCAGTAGTATAACAGGGGGCGGGGAGCAGTTCTTC; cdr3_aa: CASSITGGGEQFF
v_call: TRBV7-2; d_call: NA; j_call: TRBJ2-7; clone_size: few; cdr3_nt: TGTGCCAGCACCCTTGCCGGCGGGCCGTACGAGCAGTACTTC; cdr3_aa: CASTLAGGPYEQYF
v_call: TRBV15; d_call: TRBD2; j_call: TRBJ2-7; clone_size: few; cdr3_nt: TGTGCCACCAGCAGGGGGATTAAGGGGCTAGCGGGAGGACCTACCTACGAGCAGTACTTC; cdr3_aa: CATSRGIKGLAGGPTYEQYF
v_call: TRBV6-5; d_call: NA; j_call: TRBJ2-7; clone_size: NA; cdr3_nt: TGTACCAGCAGTTACGGGGCTTCTTACGAGCAGTACTTC; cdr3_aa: CTSSYGASYEQYF
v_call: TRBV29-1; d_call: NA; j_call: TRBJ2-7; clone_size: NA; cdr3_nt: TGCAGCGTTGCAGTCAGGGAGGCGGACGAGCAGTACTTC; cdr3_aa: CSVAVREADEQYF
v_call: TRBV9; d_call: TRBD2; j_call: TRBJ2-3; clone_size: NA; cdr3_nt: TGTGCCAGCAGCGAACTAGCGGAGGACTTCGATACGCAGTATTTT; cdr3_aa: CASSELAEDFDTQYF
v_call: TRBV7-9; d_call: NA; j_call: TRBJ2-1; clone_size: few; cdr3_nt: TGTGCCAGCAGCATTACTAGGAGGTCCTACAATGAGCAGTTCTTC; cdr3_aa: CASSITRRSYNEQFF
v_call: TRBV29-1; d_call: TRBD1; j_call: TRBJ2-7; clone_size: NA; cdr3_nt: TGCAGCGTTGTAGGACAGGGGAGGATCGAGCAGTACTTC; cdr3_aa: CSVVGQGRIEQYF
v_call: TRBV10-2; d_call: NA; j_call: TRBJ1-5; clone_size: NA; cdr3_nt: TGCGCCAGCAGTGAGACAACAACAAATCAGCCCCAGCATTTT; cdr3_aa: CASSETTTNQPQHF
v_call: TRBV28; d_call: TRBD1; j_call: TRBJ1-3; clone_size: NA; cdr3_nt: TGTGCCAGCGGGACAGTCCATTCTGGAAACACCATATATTTT; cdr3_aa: CASGTVHSGNTIYF
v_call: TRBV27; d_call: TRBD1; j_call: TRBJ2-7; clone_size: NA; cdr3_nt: TGTGCCAGCAGCCCCAGGGGGACAGGAGCCTACGAGCAGTACTTC; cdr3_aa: CASSPRGTGAYEQYF
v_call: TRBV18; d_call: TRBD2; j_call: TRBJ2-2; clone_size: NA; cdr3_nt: TGTGCCAGCTCACTACAGACTAGCGTCAACACCGGGGAGCTGTTTTTT; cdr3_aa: CASSLQTSVNTGELFF
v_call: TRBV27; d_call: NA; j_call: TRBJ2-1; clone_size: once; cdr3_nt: TGTGCCAGCAGTTTAAATGGACACAGCTACAATGAGCAGTTCTTC; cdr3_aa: CASSLNGHSYNEQFF
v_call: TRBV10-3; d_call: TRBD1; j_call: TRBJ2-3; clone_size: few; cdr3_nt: TGTGCCATCAGTAATCGTGGGGACAGCCAAAGGACGCAGTATTTT; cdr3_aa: CAISNRGDSQRTQYF
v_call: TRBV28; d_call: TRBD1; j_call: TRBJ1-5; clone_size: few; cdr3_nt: TGTGCCAGCAGTTCCTCCGGCGGGACAGGGAATCAGCCCCAGCATTTT; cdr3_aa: CASSSSGGTGNQPQHF
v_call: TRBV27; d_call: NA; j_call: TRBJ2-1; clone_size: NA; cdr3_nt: TGTGCCAGCAGCTTAACTGCAACCTACAATGAGCAGTTCTTC; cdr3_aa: CASSLTATYNEQFF
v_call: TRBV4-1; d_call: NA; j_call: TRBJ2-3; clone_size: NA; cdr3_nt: TGCGCCAGCAGCCAAGATAAGGGGCTAACGGATACGCAGTATTTT; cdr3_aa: CASSQDKGLTDTQYF
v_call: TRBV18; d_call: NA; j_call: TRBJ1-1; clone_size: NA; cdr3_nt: TGTGCCAGCTCACCCCTGGAGTTGAACACTGAGGCTTTCTTT; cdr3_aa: CASSPLELNTEAFF
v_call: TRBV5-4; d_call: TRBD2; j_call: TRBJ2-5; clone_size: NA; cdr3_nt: TGTGCCAGCAGCCGGGAGGCGGGAGGGTGGGAGACCCAGTACTTC; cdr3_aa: CASSREAGGWETQYF
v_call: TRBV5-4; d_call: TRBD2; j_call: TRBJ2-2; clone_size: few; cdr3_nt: TGTGCCAGCAGCTTGGGACGGGAGGACGGGGAGCTGTTTTTT; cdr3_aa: CASSLGREDGELFF
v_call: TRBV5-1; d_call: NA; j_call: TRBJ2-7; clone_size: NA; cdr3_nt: TGCGCCAGCAGCCCCTCGGCAGGCGAGCAGTACTTC; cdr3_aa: CASSPSAGEQYF
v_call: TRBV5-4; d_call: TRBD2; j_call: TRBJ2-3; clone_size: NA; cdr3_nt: TGTGCCAGCAGCTTGGGGCGCGCGGGAGGGCCAACAGATACGCAGTATTTT; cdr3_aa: CASSLGRAGGPTDTQYF
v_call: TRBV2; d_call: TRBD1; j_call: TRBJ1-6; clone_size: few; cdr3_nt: TGTGCCAGCGGTTCAGGGGGCGCGGGGTCACCCCTCCACTTT; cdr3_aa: CASGSGGAGSPLHF
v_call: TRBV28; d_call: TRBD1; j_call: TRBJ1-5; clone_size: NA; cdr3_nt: TGTGCCAGCAGTAAAGGGGGCGCGAGCAATCAGCCCCAGCATTTT; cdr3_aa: CASSKGGASNQPQHF
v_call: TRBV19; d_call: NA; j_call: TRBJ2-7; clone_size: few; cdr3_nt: TGTGCCAGTAGTATTCCAGGCAGCCCCTACGAGCAGTACTTC; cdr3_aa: CASSIPGSPYEQYF
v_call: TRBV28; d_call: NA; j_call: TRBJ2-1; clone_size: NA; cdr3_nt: TGTGCCAGCAGCTCCTACGGGACATCCTACAATGAGCAGTTCTTC; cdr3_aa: CASSSYGTSYNEQFF
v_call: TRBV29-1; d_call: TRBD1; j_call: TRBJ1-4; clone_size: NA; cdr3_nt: TGCAGCGTTGGGATGGGACAGGGAGGAGAAAAACTGTTTTTT; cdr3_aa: CSVGMGQGGEKLFF